The 20 T cell receptor beta chains below come from one sample, sequenced in a study of control samples from healthy donors and cancer patients. Only in-frame clones appear in the TCRdb table, and some are missing; sequencing was by immunoSEQ multiplex PCR. The sample shows 350,000 to 450,000 clones, about nine tenths of them seen only once. The material sequenced was PBMCs. The receptors originated from a man in his forties or fifties with head and neck cancer.

V and J are TRBV9 and TRBJ2-7; TRBD2 matches at 12 bases. Germline CDR1 and CDR2: SGDLS and YYNGEE. The CDR3 runs to 17 residues. Germline trimming cut 4 bases from V and 5 bases from J; bases unmatched to any gene: 13. The CDR3 DNA reads TGTGCCAGCAGCCCAGGCGGACTAGCGGGATCGGGGAACGAGCAGTACTTC. It is translated as CASSPGGLAGSGNEQYF.

This clone came up once. The chain carries TRBV28 and TRBJ1-2; TRBD1 matches 7 bases. The CDR3 contains 14 residues. Losses at the gene ends were 5 bases for V and 5 bases for J; bases not matched to a gene: 8. CDR1 and CDR2 from the germline V gene are MDHEN and SYDVKM. CDR3 coding DNA: TGTGCCAGCAGTCCCACCGGGACAGAGTATGGCTACACCTTC. It specifies CASSPTGTEYGYTF.

The J gene is TRBJ1-2, the V gene TRBV2, with TRBD1 identical over 7 bases. There are 15 residues in the CDR3. Losses at the gene ends were 1 base for V and 4 bases for J; bases not matched to a gene: 6. CDR1 is SNHLY and CDR2 is FYNNEI in the germline V gene. The CDR3 region is CASSEEKGGAYGYTF. The DNA of the CDR3 is TGTGCCAGCAGTGAAGAGAAAGGGGGCGCCTATGGCTACACCTTC.

The chain has TRBV27 and TRBJ1-6; 10 bases match TRBD1. The length of the CDR3 is 15 residues. J gave up 6 bases and V 3 bases, and 2 bases lay outside the gene matches. CDR1 is MNHEY and CDR2 is SMNVEV in the germline V gene (reference sequence). The CDR3, as DNA: TGTGCCAGCAGTTTTCGGACAGGGGGTAATTCACCCCTCCACTTT. The encoded protein is CASSFRTGGNSPLHF.

The chain joins TRBV6-2 or TRBV6-3 to TRBJ2-6, with a tentative D call TRBD1 (6 bases). CDR3 length: 14 amino acids. V dropped 5 bases and J dropped 2 bases, with 7 bases sitting between them. Germline lookup yields CDR1 MNHEY and CDR2 SVGEGT. The CDR3 spells CASSDRPGANVLTF. The CDR3 nucleotides read TGTGCCAGCAGTGACAGGCCTGGGGCCAACGTCCTGACTTTC.

The rearrangement links TRBV9 to TRBJ1-1; a weak D match, TRBD1 (6 bases). Germline CDR1 reads SGDLS; CDR2 reads YYNGEE. V lost 1 base and J lost 1, with 8 bases in between. CDR3 size: 14 residues. The CDR3 sequence is CASSVQGSNTEAFF. The CDR3 nucleotides read TGTGCCAGCAGCGTACAGGGGTCGAACACTGAAGCTTTCTTT.

The V gene is TRBV11-3, the J gene TRBJ2-3; 13 positions agree with TRBD2. J lost 5 bases, V lost 2 bases, and 4 bases had no gene match. The CDR3 is 16 amino acids. The germline V gene encodes CDR1 SGHNT and CDR2 YENEEA. The CDR3 reads CASSLRGLAGRDTQYF. The CDR3 nucleotides are TGTGCCAGCAGCTTAAGGGGACTAGCGGGGAGAGATACGCAGTATTTT. Full variable domain (outside the CDR3, taken from reference TRBV11-3 and TRBJ2-3): EAGVVQSPRYKIIEKKQPVAFWCNPISGHNTLYWYLQNLGQGPELLIRYENEEAVDDSQLPKDRFSAERLKGVDSTLKIQPAELGDSAVYLCASSLRGLAGRDTQYFGPGTRLTVL.

The chain links TRBV28 to TRBJ2-6, with 8 positions matching TRBD1. Trimming took 2 bases from V and 4 from J; bases not matched to a gene: 4. The CDR3 length is 16 residues. CDR1 is MDHEN and CDR2 is SYDVKM in the germline V gene. CDR3 coding DNA: TGTGCCAGCAGTTTACAGGGGGCGCAAGGGGCCAACGTCCTGACTTTC. Translation gives CASSLQGAQGANVLTF.

V usage is TRBV7-3 and J usage is TRBJ2-2; 7 bases map to TRBD1. Per the germline V gene, CDR1 is SGHTA and CDR2 is FQGTGA. The CDR3 consists of 16 residues. V lost 5 bases and J lost 5; bases outside the gene matches: 11. The CDR3 loop is CASSPTGALETGELFF. The CDR3 nucleotides are TGTGCCAGCAGCCCTACAGGGGCCCTAGAGACCGGGGAGCTGTTTTTT.

J is TRBJ2-1 and V is TRBV5-4; 7 nucleotides line up with TRBD1. With 5 bases clipped from V and 4 bases from J, the junction kept 9 bases outside the gene matches. Germline V gene data show CDR1 as SGHNT and CDR2 as YYREEE (reference sequence). The CDR3 sequence is 15 residues long. This CDR3 is CASSQDRSTYNEQFF. The CDR3 DNA follows: TGTGCCAGCAGTCAGGACAGGAGTACTTACAATGAGCAGTTCTTC.

The chain couples TRBV28 to TRBJ1-2; D call uncertain. Germline CDR1 and CDR2: MDHEN and SYDVKM. The CDR3 has 15 residues. V lost 2 bases, J lost 8 bases, and 18 bases lay in between. For the CDR3, the DNA is TGTGCCAGCAGTTTAAAAGTGAGGGCCTTGGGAGGCTACACCTTC. Residues: CASSLKVRALGGYTF.

This chain joins TRBV12-5 and TRBJ1-3; maybe TRBD1 (5 bases). This CDR3 is built from 21 residues. V was pared by 2 bases and J by 0 bases, with 26 bases between. CDR1 is LGHNT and CDR2 is FRNRAP in the germline V gene. The CDR3 here is CASGLPPLGTLSLSSGNTIYF. The DNA for the CDR3 is TGTGCTAGTGGTTTGCCTCCGTTAGGGACCCTTAGCCTCTCCTCTGGAAACACCATATATTTT.

The rearrangement uses TRBV29-1 and TRBJ1-1; D might be TRBD1 (6 bases). Looked up from germline, CDR1 is SQVTM and CDR2 is ANQGSEA. This CDR3 region has 12 residues. The V and J ends lost 5 bases and 3 bases respectively, with 10 bases between them. CDR3 protein: CSVTQGDTEAFF. CDR3 nucleotide sequence: TGCAGCGTTACACAGGGTGACACTGAAGCTTTCTTT.

This rearrangement joins TRBV25-1 to TRBJ1-4; D is unresolved. Trimming cost V 8 bases and J 0 bases, with 10 bases left between them. Germline V CDR1 and CDR2: MGHDK, SYGVNS. This CDR3 contains 14 residues. The CDR3: CASSSDATNEKLFF. DNA of the CDR3: TGTGCCAGCTCATCGGATGCAACTAATGAAAAACTGTTTTTT. The entire variable domain, with the rest obtained from reference TRBV25-1 and TRBJ1-4, is as follows: EADIYQTPRYLVIGTGKKITLECSQTMGHDKMYWYQQDPGMELHLIHYSYGVNSTEKGDLSSESTVSRIRTEHFPLTLESARPSHTSQYLCASSSDATNEKLFFGSGTQLSVL.

CDR3 nucleotide sequence: TGTGCCAGCAGCCTTTCCACCTCCCAAAATTACGAGCAGTACTTC. Its translation is CASSLSTSQNYEQYF. The chain recombines TRBV3-1 (or the pseudogene TRBV3-2) with TRBJ2-7; D not resolved. The V and J ends lost 4 bases and 4 bases respectively, with 17 bases between them. This CDR3 region has 15 residues. Germline assignment: CDR1 LGHDT and CDR2 YNNKEL (reference sequence).

The chain recombines TRBV20-1 with TRBJ1-1; 7 bases agree with TRBD1. This CDR3 spans 11 amino acids. Germline CDR1 and CDR2: DFQATT and SNEGSKA (reference sequence). Losses at the gene ends were 6 bases for V and 12 bases for J; bases not matched to a gene: 10. The CDR3, as DNA: TGCAGTGCAGAAATAGACAGGGCGTCTTTCTTT. Translated: CSAEIDRASFF.

This chain uses TRBV5-1 with TRBJ2-3, with 9 bases identical to TRBD1. With V trimmed by 0 bases and J by 3 bases, 2 bases remained unmatched. The germline gives CDR1 SGHRS, CDR2 YFSETQ. The CDR3 has 15 amino acids. The CDR3 bases are TGCGCCAGCAGCTTGGGGGACAGGGCAACAGATACGCAGTATTTT. Translating gives CASSLGDRATDTQYF.

There are a few counts of this clone. The rearrangement uses TRBV9 and TRBJ2-2; D gene unclear. This CDR3 spans 14 amino acids. Trimming took off 4 bases at V and 2 bases at J, with 9 bases between the two ends. Germline CDR1 SGDLS, CDR2 YYNGEE. The CDR3 region has the DNA TGTGCCAGCAGCTCCCGTCTTAACACCGGGGAGCTGTTTTTT. This sequence encodes CASSSRLNTGELFF.

The V call is TRBV30, the J call TRBJ2-7, with a possible D match to TRBD2 (6 bases). CDR1 is GTSNPN, CDR2 SVGIG, per germline (reference sequence). CDR3 length: 15 residues. V lost 5 bases, J lost 2 bases, and 19 bases lay in between. The CDR3 is CAWDTGGPGAYEQYF. For the CDR3, the DNA is TGTGCCTGGGACACTGGGGGACCGGGGGCCTACGAGCAGTACTTC.

The chain carries TRBV30 and TRBJ1-3, with D unclear. This CDR3 comprises 16 residues. Germline CDR1 reads GTSNPN; CDR2 reads SVGIG (reference sequence). Trimming cost V 2 bases and J 0 bases, with 14 bases left between them. CDR3 sequence: CAWSLNRLSSGNTIYF. CDR3 DNA sequence: TGTGCCTGGAGTCTTAACAGATTAAGCTCTGGAAACACCATATATTTT.